These 6 T cell receptor beta chains came from one sample sequenced in a study of blood T cells in healthy people across ages. A second PCR, run for roughly 7 to 11 cycles, used a sample-barcoded 5' primer plus a J-beta primer mix. One entry per CDR3 protein, called by TCRdb with MiXCR from the 5' RACE reads. The data contain fewer than 900,000 distinct CDR3 sequences, roughly 45% of them singletons. Specimen: blood. These receptors were collected from a woman aged 55-75 years in good health.

CDR3 amino acids: CASSPLRGPNQETQYF. CDR3 coding DNA: TGTGCCAGCTCACCATTGAGGGGGCCGAACCAAGAGACCCAGTACTTC. V is TRBV18 and J is TRBJ2-5; 7 bases are a match to TRBD1. CDR1 and CDR2 (germline): KGHSH, LQKENI. This CDR3 is 16 amino acids long. V lost 2 bases, J lost 0 bases, and 6 bases stayed unmatched.

This clonotype came up many times. The genes are TRBV29-1 and TRBJ2-5; no clear D gene. The CDR3 contains 13 residues. Germline V CDR1 and CDR2: SQVTM, ANQGSEA. V lost 6 bases, J lost 0 bases, and 11 bases lay in between. CDR3 nucleotide sequence: TGCAGCGTCGGGTCCACTTACCAAGAGACCCAGTACTTC. It specifies CSVGSTYQETQYF.

The rearrangement joins TRBV5-4 to TRBJ2-5; D gene ambiguous. The CDR3 extends over 16 amino acids. V lost 4 bases and J lost 5, with 21 bases in between. The germline V gene encodes CDR1 SGHNT and CDR2 YYREEE (reference sequence). CDR3 nucleotides: TGTGCCAGCAGCCCCGGTAGTCGAGGCGAGAGGGAGACCCAGTACTTC. This codes for CASSPGSRGERETQYF.

This clonotype was seen a few times. This rearrangement joins TRBV20-1 to TRBJ2-1; 11 bases map to TRBD2. The CDR3 sequence is 15 residues long. Germline CDR1 and CDR2: DFQATT and SNEGSKA (reference sequence). J lost 7 bases, V lost 4 bases, and 9 bases had no gene match. The CDR3 reads CSATGTSGRQNEQFF. The CDR3 coding sequence is TGCAGTGCTACTGGAACTAGCGGGAGACAGAATGAGCAGTTCTTC.

This clonotype has more than one count but fewer than ten. The chain joins TRBV12-3 or TRBV12-4 to TRBJ2-3; D is undetermined. Trimming shortened V by 1 base and J by 4 bases, and 6 bases separated the two germline ends. This CDR3 contains 13 residues. Here the CDR3 DNA reads TGTGCCAGCAGTTTAGGGAGATCAGATACGCAGTATTTT. Amino acid sequence: CASSLGRSDTQYF.

The genes are TRBV7-6 and TRBJ2-7; possibly TRBD2 for D (6 bases). The CDR3 runs to 15 residues. Germline V gene sequence: CDR1 SGHVS, CDR2 FNYEAQ. V was cut by 5 bases and J by 5 bases, with 19 bases left in between. The CDR3 is CASSLAGPDSNEQYF. For the CDR3, the DNA is TGTGCCAGCAGCCTCGCGGGGCCAGATTCCAACGAGCAGTACTTC.